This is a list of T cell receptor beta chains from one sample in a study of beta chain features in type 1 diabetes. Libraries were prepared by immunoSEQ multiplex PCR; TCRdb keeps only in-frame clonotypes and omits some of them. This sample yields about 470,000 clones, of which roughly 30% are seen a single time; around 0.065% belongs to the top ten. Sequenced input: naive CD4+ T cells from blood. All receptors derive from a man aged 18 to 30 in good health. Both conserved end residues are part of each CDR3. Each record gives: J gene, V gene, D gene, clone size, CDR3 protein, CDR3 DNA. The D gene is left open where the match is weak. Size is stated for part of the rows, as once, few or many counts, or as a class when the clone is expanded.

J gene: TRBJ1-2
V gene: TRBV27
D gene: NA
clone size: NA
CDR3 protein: CASSLEPGATVGYTF
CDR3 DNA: TGTGCCAGCAGTTTAGAGCCGGGGGCGACGGTTGGCTACACCTTC

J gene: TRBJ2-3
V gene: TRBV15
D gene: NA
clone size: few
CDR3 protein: CATSARRGLTGEGGTDTQYF
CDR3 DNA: TGTGCCACCAGCGCGCGGAGGGGACTGACGGGCGAGGGGGGCACAGATACGCAGTATTTT

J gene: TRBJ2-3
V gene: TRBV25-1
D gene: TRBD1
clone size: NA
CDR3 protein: CASTTGNPDTQYF
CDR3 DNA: TGTGCCAGCACGACAGGGAACCCAGATACGCAGTATTTT

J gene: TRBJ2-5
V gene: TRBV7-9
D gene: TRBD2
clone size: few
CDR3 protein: CASSHSSGETQYF
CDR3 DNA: TGTGCCAGCAGCCATTCTAGCGGAGAGACCCAGTACTTC

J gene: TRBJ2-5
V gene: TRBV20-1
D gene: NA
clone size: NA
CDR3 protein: CSAASRGAQYF
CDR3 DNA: TGCAGTGCCGCGAGTAGGGGGGCCCAGTACTTC

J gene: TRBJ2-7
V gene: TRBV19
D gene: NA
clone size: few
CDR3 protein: CASGPPYEQYF
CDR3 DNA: TGTGCCAGCGGACCGCCCTACGAGCAGTACTTC

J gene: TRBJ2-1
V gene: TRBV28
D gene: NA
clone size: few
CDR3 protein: CASSLFYDENEQFF
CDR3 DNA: TGTGCCAGCAGTTTATTTTATGATGAAAATGAGCAGTTCTTC

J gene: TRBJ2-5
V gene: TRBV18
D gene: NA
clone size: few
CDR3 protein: CASSRSGQETQYF
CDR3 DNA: TGTGCCAGCTCAAGAAGCGGTCAAGAGACCCAGTACTTC

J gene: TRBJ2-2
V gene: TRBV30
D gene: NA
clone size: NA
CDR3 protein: CAWSRQVGGELFF
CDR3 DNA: TGTGCCTGGAGTAGGCAAGTCGGCGGGGAGCTGTTTTTT

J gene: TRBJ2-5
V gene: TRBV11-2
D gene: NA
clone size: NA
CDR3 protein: CASSLVRETQYF
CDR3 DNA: TGTGCCAGCAGCTTAGTGCGGGAGACCCAGTACTTC

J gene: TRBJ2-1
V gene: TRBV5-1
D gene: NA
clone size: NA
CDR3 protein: CASSFGTTYNEQFF
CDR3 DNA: TGCGCCAGCAGCTTCGGGACAACATACAATGAGCAGTTCTTC

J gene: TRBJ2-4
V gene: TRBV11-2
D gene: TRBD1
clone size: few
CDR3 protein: CASSSAGTGKQYF
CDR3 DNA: TGTGCCAGCAGCTCCGCCGGGACAGGGAAGCAGTACTTC

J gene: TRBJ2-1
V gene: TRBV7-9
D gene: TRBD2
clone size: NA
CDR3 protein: CASSSGLAGNNEQFF
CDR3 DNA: TGTGCCAGCAGCTCCGGACTAGCGGGAAACAATGAGCAGTTCTTC

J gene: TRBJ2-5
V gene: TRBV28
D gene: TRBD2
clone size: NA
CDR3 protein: CASSLAGGPGETQYF
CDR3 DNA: TGTGCCAGCAGTTTAGCGGGAGGGCCCGGGGAGACCCAGTACTTC

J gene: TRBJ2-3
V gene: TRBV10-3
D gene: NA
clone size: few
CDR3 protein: CAISESVKPNTQYF
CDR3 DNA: TGTGCCATCAGTGAGTCGGTAAAACCGAATACGCAGTATTTT

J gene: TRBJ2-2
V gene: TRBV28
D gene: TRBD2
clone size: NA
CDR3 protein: CASSSRLAGVSGELFF
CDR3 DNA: TGTGCCAGCAGTTCGCGACTAGCGGGAGTTTCCGGGGAGCTGTTTTTT

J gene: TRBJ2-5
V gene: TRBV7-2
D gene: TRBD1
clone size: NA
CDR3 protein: CASSWGQGKGETQYF
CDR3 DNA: TGTGCCAGCAGCTGGGGACAGGGGAAGGGAGAGACCCAGTACTTC

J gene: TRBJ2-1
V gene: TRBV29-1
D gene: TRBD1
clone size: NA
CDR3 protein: CSVVDRGVWNEQFF
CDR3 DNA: TGCAGCGTTGTAGACAGGGGAGTATGGAATGAGCAGTTCTTC

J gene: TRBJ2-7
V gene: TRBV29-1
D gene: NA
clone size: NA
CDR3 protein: CSVEDRIRRGSPEQYF
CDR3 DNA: TGCAGCGTTGAAGATCGCATTCGCCGGGGGTCCCCCGAGCAGTACTTC

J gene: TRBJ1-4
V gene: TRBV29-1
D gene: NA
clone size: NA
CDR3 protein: CSAKEDDEKLFF
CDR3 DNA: TGCAGCGCGAAGGAGGACGATGAAAAACTGTTTTTT

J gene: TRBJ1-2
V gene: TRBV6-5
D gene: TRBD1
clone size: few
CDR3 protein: CASSDRGLESYGYTF
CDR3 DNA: TGTGCCAGCAGCGACAGGGGGCTGGAGTCCTATGGCTACACCTTC

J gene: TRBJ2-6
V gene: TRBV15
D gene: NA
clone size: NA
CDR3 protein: CATSRGVSGANVLTF
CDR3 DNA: TGTGCCACCAGCAGAGGGGTGTCTGGGGCCAACGTCCTGACTTTC

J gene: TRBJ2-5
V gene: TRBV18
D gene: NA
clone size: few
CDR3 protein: CASSQGQPLQETQYF
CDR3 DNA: TGTGCCAGCTCTCAAGGACAGCCCCTCCAAGAGACCCAGTACTTC

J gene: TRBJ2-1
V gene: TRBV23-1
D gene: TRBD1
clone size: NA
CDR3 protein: CASSHLTGGFSYNEQFF
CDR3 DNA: TGCGCCAGCAGTCATCTGACAGGGGGCTTCTCCTACAATGAGCAGTTCTTC

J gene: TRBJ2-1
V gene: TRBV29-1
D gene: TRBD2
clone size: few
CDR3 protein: CSAKGLADSYNEQFF
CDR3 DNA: TGCAGCGCTAAAGGTCTAGCGGACTCCTACAATGAGCAGTTCTTC

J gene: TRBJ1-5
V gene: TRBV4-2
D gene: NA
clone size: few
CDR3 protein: CASSQAGPNQPQHF
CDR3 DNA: TGTGCCAGCAGCCAAGCAGGTCCGAATCAGCCCCAGCATTTT

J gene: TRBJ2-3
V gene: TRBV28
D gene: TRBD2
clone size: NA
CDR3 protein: CASSYSGLASDTQYF
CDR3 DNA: TGTGCCAGCAGTTACTCGGGACTAGCGAGCGATACGCAGTATTTT

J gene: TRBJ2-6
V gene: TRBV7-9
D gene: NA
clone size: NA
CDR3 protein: CASSQPNSGANVLTF
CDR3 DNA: TGTGCCAGCAGCCAACCCAACTCTGGGGCCAACGTCCTGACTTTC

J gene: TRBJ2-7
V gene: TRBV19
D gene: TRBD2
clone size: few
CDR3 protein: CALREREGSYEQYF
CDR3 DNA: TGTGCCCTAAGAGAGCGGGAAGGATCCTACGAGCAGTACTTC

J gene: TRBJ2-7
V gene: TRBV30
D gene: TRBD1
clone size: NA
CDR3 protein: CAWSSGGYEQYF
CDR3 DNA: TGTGCCTGGAGTTCAGGGGGCTACGAGCAGTACTTC

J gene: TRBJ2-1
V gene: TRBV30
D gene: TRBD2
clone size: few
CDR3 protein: CAWSVRLADNEQFF
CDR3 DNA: TGTGCCTGGAGTGTACGGCTAGCGGACAATGAGCAGTTCTTC

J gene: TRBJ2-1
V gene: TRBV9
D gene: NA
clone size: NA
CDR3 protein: CASSVSGPSYNEQFF
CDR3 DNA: TGTGCCAGCAGCGTCAGCGGGCCCTCCTACAATGAGCAGTTCTTC

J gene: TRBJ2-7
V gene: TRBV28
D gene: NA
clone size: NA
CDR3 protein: CASSQIPLAYEQYF
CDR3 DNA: TGTGCCAGCAGTCAGATTCCCCTTGCCTACGAGCAGTACTTC

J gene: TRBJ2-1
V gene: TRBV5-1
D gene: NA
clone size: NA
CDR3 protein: CASSPAGTYNEQFF
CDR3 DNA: TGCGCCAGCAGCCCAGCCGGGACCTACAATGAGCAGTTCTTC

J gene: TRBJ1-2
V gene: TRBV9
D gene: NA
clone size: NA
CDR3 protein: CASSVEAFGNYGYTF
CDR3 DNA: TGTGCCAGCAGCGTAGAGGCGTTTGGCAACTATGGCTACACCTTC

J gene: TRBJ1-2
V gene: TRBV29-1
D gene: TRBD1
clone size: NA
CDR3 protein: CSVARQGPDYGYTF
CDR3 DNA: TGCAGCGTCGCCAGACAGGGGCCCGACTATGGCTACACCTTC

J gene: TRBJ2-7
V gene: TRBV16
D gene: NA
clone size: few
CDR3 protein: CASSQGREYSFEQYF
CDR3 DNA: TGTGCCAGCAGCCAAGGCCGGGAGTATAGTTTCGAGCAGTACTTC

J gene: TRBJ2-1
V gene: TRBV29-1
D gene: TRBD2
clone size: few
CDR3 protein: CSVEKLAGGDEQFF
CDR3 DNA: TGCAGCGTTGAAAAACTAGCGGGGGGCGATGAGCAGTTCTTC

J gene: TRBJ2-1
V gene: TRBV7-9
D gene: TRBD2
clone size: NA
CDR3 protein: CASSYRTSGAYNEQFF
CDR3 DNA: TGTGCCAGCAGCTACCGGACTAGCGGAGCTTACAATGAGCAGTTCTTC

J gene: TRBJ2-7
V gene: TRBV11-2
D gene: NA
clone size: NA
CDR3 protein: CASRRQGGYSSYEQYF
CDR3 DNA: TGTGCCAGCCGCCGACAGGGAGGTTATAGCTCCTACGAGCAGTACTTC

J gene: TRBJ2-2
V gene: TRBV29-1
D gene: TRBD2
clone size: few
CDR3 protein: CSVESPGLAGRTGELFF
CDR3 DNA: TGCAGCGTTGAAAGTCCGGGACTAGCGGGAAGAACCGGGGAGCTGTTTTTT

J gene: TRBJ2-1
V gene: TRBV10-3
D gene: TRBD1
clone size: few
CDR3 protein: CAISESPGTGNEQFF
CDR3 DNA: TGTGCCATCAGTGAGTCTCCCGGGACAGGCAATGAGCAGTTCTTC

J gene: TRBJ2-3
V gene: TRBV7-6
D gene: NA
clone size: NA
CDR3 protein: CASSLALAGNTQYF
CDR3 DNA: TGTGCCAGCAGCTTAGCGCTGGCAGGGAATACGCAGTATTTT

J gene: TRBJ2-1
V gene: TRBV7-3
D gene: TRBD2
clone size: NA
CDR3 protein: CASSLKLAGYNEQFF
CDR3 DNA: TGTGCCAGCAGCTTAAAACTAGCGGGGTACAATGAGCAGTTCTTC

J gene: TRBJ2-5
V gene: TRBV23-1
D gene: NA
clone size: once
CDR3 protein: CASSQLGPIRETQYF
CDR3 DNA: TGCGCCAGCAGTCAATTGGGCCCAATAAGGGAGACCCAGTACTTC